The next 3 T cell receptor beta chains were all read from a single sample in a study of blood T cell repertoires in COVID-19. Repertoires were generated with immunoSEQ multiplex PCR, while TCRdb's copy carries only in-frame clones and drops some. This table has around 40,000 clones, 65% to 85% appearing once. Source material: peripheral blood. These receptors originate from an elderly woman with active or convalescent COVID-19.

The chain has TRBV9 and TRBJ1-4, with 8 bases fitting TRBD1. The CDR3 runs 15 residues. Per the germline V gene, CDR1 is SGDLS and CDR2 is YYNGEE. J was trimmed by 8 bases and V by 3 bases; bases with no gene match: 9. This CDR3 reads CASSADRGRGEKLFF. DNA for the CDR3: TGTGCCAGCAGCGCCGACAGGGGCCGAGGGGAAAAACTGTTTTTT.

About this clone: The junction differs from germline at one of its ends, possibly a read error. In nucleotides, the CDR3 is TGTGCCAGCTCTCCACCCTCGAGCTCCTACAATGAGCAGTTCTTC. Translating gives CASSPPSSSYNEQFF. The chain uses TRBV18 and TRBJ2-1; D call uncertain. The CDR3 runs to 15 residues. CDR1 KGHSH and CDR2 LQKENI come from the germline V gene.

CDR3: CASRTSGSSNEQFF. The DNA of the CDR3 is TGTGCCAGCAGGACTAGCGGGAGTTCCAATGAGCAGTTCTTC. The rearrangement links TRBV6-5 to TRBJ2-1, with 12 nucleotides matching TRBD2. This CDR3 comprises 14 residues. Germline loops: CDR1 MNHEY, CDR2 SVGAGI. V dropped 6 bases and J dropped 6; count of bases not matched to a gene: 3.